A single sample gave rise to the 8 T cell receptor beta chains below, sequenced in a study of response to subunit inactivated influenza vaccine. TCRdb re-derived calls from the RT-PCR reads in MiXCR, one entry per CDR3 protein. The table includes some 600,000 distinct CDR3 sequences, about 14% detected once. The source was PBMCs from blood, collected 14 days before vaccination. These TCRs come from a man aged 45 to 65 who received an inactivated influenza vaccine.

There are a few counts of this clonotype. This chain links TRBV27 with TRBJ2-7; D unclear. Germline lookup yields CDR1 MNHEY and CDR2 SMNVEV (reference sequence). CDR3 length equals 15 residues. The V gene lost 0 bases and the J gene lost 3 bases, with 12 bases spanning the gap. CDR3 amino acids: CASSLSVAALYEQYF. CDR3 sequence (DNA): TGTGCCAGCAGTTTATCGGTGGCTGCCCTCTACGAGCAGTACTTC.

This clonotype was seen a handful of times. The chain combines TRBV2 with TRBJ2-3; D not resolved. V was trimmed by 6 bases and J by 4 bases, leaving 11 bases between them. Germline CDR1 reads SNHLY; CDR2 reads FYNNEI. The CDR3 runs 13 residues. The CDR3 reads CASRVRISDTQYF. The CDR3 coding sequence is TGTGCCAGCAGAGTCAGGATTTCAGATACGCAGTATTTT. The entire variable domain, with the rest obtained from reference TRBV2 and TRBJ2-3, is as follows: EPEVTQTPSHQVTQMGQEVILRCVPISNHLYFYWYRQILGQKVEFLVSFYNNEISEKSEIFDDQFSVERPDGSNFTLKIRSTKLEDSAMYFCASRVRISDTQYFGPGTRLTVL.

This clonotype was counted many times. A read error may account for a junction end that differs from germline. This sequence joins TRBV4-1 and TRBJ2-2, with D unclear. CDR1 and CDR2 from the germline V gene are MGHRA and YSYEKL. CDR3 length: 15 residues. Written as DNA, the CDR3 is TGCGCCAGCAGACAAGGGATGTACACCACCGGGGAGCTGTTTTTT. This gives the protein CASRQGMYTTGELFF.

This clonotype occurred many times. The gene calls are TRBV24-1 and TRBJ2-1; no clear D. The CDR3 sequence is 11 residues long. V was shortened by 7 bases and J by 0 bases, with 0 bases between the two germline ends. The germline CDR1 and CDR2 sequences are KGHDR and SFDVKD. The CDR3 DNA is TGTGCCACCAGCTCCTACAATGAGCAGTTCTTC. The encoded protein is CATSSYNEQFF.

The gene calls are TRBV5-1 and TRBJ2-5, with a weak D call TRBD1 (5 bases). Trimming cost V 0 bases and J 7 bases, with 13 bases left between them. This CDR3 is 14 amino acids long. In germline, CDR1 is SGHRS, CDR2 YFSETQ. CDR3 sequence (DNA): TGCGCCAGCAGCTTGGGACCCCGCCAGGGGACCCAGTACTTC. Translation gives CASSLGPRQGTQYF.

CDR3 coding DNA: TGCGCCAGCAGCCAACGCCCGGGACAGGGCTATGAGGAGTACTTC. Translation: CASSQRPGQGYEEYF. V is TRBV4-1 and J is TRBJ2-5, with TRBD1 identical over 9 bases. The germline gives CDR1 MGHRA, CDR2 YSYEKL. V trimming: 2 bases; J trimming: 12 bases; junction bases outside the gene matches: 13. The CDR3 length is 15 residues.

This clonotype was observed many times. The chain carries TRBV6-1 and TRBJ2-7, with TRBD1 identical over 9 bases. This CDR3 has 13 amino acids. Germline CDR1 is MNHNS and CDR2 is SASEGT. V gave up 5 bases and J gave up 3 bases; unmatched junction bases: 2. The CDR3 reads CASSKDRGYEQYF. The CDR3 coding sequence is TGTGCCAGCAGTAAGGACAGGGGCTACGAGCAGTACTTC.

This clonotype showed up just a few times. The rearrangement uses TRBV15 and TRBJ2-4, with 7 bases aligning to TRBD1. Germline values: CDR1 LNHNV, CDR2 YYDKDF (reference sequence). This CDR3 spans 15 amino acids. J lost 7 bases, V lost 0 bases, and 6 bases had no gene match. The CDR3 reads CATSRDQGVLNIQYF. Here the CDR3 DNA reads TGTGCCACCAGCAGAGATCAGGGGGTACTTAACATTCAGTACTTC.